This entry features one T cell receptor (beta chain) sequence. Its target is unknown. This specimen comes from a study of OX40 agonist ivuxolimab in advanced cancers. V shed 11 bases and J shed 2 bases, with 21 bases lying between them. Germline lookup yields CDR1 SGHTA and CDR2 FQGTGA. This CDR3 has 15 residues. The timepoints at which blood was sampled were baseline, cycle 4 day 1, and cycle 7 day 1. Assay used: immunoSEQ multiplex PCR; TCRdb lists only in-frame clones, some missing. This table holds more than 60,000 clones, about 85% found once. Findings and caveats of the study: Among the lowest peripheral clonal expansion occurred in 0.1-3.0 mg/kg partial responders.

This TCR was recovered from an adult with an advanced solid tumor such as melanoma, head and neck, liver or kidney cancer. The chain recombines TRBV7-3 with TRBJ2-5; D may match TRBD1 or TRBD2 (5 bases each). Sequencing used CD4+ or CD8+ T cells sorted from blood, obtained in a trial of the OX40 agonist ivuxolimab. The chain's CDR3 is CASGAGEAIQETQYF. CDR3 coding DNA: TGTGCCTCCGGGGCAGGCGAGGCTATACAAGAGACCCAGTACTTC.